What follows are 23 T cell receptor beta chains derived from one specimen sequenced in a study of T cells in Graves' hyperthyroidism and ophthalmopathy. TCR beta CDR3 region amplification was performed from RNA transcripts. A set of HTBI primers served as the primers for a first-round RT-PCR of the TCR CDR3. TCRdb independently ran MiXCR on the multiplex PCR reads; one entry per CDR3 protein. The sample has 500,000 to 600,000 distinct CDR3 sequences, 40% to 55% seen once. The sequencing input was peripheral blood or thyroid tissue (not recorded which). The receptors originated from an adult woman with Graves' disease, either hyperthyroidism or ophthalmopathy (not recorded which).

The CDR3 DNA is TGTGCCAGCAGTGAAATTACCGGGACTAGCGGCTACGAGCAGTACTTC. This translates into CASSEITGTSGYEQYF. This chain uses TRBV6-1 with TRBJ2-7; 11 bases fit TRBD2. The junction had 6 bases not matched to a gene; V was cut back by 2 bases and J by 3 bases. The CDR3 is made up of 16 amino acids. The germline gives CDR1 MNHNS, CDR2 SASEGT.

There are many counts of this clonotype. CDR3 coding DNA: TGTGCCAGCAGCTTACCCAGGACTTCCATCTACGAGCAGTACTTC. Protein sequence: CASSLPRTSIYEQYF. The V and J genes are TRBV11-2 and TRBJ2-7; a weak D match, TRBD2 (5 bases). Germline lookup yields CDR1 SGHAT and CDR2 FQNNGV. Trimming shortened V by 2 bases and J by 3 bases, and 14 bases separated the two germline ends. The CDR3 is 15 amino acids.

This chain uses TRBV10-3 with TRBJ2-7; D perhaps matches TRBD1 (5 bases). This CDR3 comprises 15 residues. V dropped 2 bases and J dropped 4 bases, with 15 bases sitting between them. Germline V gene data show CDR1 as ENHRY and CDR2 as SYGVKD. The CDR3 sequence: CAISEPSRQGYEQYF. CDR3 DNA: TGTGCCATCAGTGAGCCCTCTAGGCAGGGATACGAGCAGTACTTC.

The chain carries TRBV3-1 and TRBJ1-1; no clear D gene. The CDR3 covers 16 residues. The V gene's germline CDR1 is LGHDT and CDR2 YNNKEL (reference sequence). Trimming cost V 2 bases and J 3 bases, with 16 bases left between them. The CDR3, as DNA: TGTGCCAGCAGCCAAACGGGCGGTTACAGAGACACTGAAGCTTTCTTT. As protein: CASSQTGGYRDTEAFF.

The chain uses TRBV19 and TRBJ2-3; no clear D gene. The germline V gene encodes CDR1 LNHDA and CDR2 SQIVND (reference sequence). The CDR3 is 17 amino acids. Between the trimmed V and J ends, which lost 6 bases and 4 bases, there was a span of 23 bases. CDR3 DNA: TGTGCCAGTAGCTTCCCAAGGCAGGCAGGATTTGCAGATACGCAGTATTTT. This codes for CASSFPRQAGFADTQYF.

This clonotype was detected ten times or more. The chain employs TRBV5-1 and TRBJ1-1; weak D call: TRBD1 (5 bases). CDR1 SGHRS and CDR2 YFSETQ come from the germline V gene. V lost 0 bases, J lost 5 bases, and 14 bases lay in between. The CDR3 consists of 15 residues. The CDR3 region has the DNA TGCGCCAGCAGCTTGGTCGTCTCGAGGGGTACTGAAGCTTTCTTT. Amino acid sequence: CASSLVVSRGTEAFF.

This clonotype was observed many times. J is TRBJ2-5 and V is TRBV4-1, with TRBD2 as a possible D gene (7 bases). This CDR3 is built from 15 residues. The ends were cut back, 4 bases at V and 2 bases at J, with 14 bases in the middle. The germline gives CDR1 MGHRA, CDR2 YSYEKL. CDR3: CASSRRGGRQETQYF. Here the CDR3 DNA reads TGCGCCAGCAGCCGACGCGGGGGCCGTCAAGAGACCCAGTACTTC.

This clonotype was counted at least ten times. The CDR3 nucleotides read TGTGCCAGCAGTTACCACTCTCGAACTGAAGCTTTCTTT. Translated: CASSYHSRTEAFF. J is TRBJ1-1 and V is TRBV6-5; the D is unclear. The CDR3 is 13 amino acids. Trimming removed 2 bases at V and 5 bases at J, with 9 bases between. The V gene's germline CDR1 is MNHEY and CDR2 SVGAGI.

Comment on this clonotype: Possible read error: a much larger clone is one base away. The V gene is TRBV7-3, the J gene TRBJ2-6; 7 bases are a match to TRBD1. Per the germline V gene, CDR1 is SGHTA and CDR2 is FQGTGA. The junction had 17 bases not matched to a gene; V was cut back by 3 bases and J by 18 bases. The length of the CDR3 is 15 residues. This chain's CDR3 is CASSFTGAGANAPTF. The CDR3 DNA is TGTGCCAGCAGCTTCACAGGGGCTGGGGCCAACGCCCCGACTTTC.

The chain carries TRBV24-1 and TRBJ1-1; D not resolved. The CDR3 is made up of 17 amino acids. The V end was cut by 3 bases, the J end by 5 bases, with 21 bases between. Germline CDR1 and CDR2: KGHDR and SFDVKD. In DNA form, the CDR3 reads TGTGCCACCAGTGATCCGGAGAGGTCTGGCGGGGATACTGAAGCTTTCTTT. It codes for CATSDPERSGGDTEAFF.

The chain combines TRBV6-1 with TRBJ2-7, with a weak D call TRBD2 (7 bases). V lost 6 bases and J lost 4, with 19 bases in between. CDR1 and CDR2 from the germline V gene are MNHNS and SASEGT. This CDR3 is built from 15 residues. The CDR3 here is CASSLGGAEGYEQYF. CDR3 bases: TGTGCCAGCAGCCTAGGGGGGGCTGAAGGGTACGAGCAGTACTTC.

V gene TRBV19 combines with J gene TRBJ1-1; D unclear. The CDR3 totals 13 residues. The ends were cut back, 3 bases at V and 1 base at J, with 6 bases in the middle. Germline V lookup: CDR1 LNHDA, CDR2 SQIVND (reference sequence). CDR3 in amino acids: CASSMRTNTEAFF. The CDR3 nucleotides read TGTGCCAGTAGTATGCGCACGAACACTGAAGCTTTCTTT.

This clonotype was seen at least ten times. This sequence joins TRBV10-3 and TRBJ1-4; D uncertain. In germline, CDR1 is ENHRY, CDR2 SYGVKD. The V end was cut by 3 bases, the J end by 6 bases, with 5 bases between. This CDR3 spans 12 amino acids. CDR3 loop: CAISEADEKLFF. The CDR3 DNA is TGTGCCATCAGTGAAGCCGATGAAAAACTGTTTTTT.

This chain joins TRBV10-3 and TRBJ2-5, with TRBD1 matching 9 bases. V was pared by 3 bases and J by 5 bases, with 10 bases of the junction left unmatched. The CDR3 sequence is 16 residues long. Germline V gene sequence: CDR1 ENHRY, CDR2 SYGVKD. CDR3 in DNA: TGTGCCATCAGTGAACGTGGACAGGGGATGATGGAGACCCAGTACTTC. This codes for CAISERGQGMMETQYF.

The gene calls are TRBV7-8 and TRBJ2-3, with 13 bases aligning to TRBD2. V lost 3 bases to trimming and J lost 4 bases; unmatched junction nucleotides: 13. The CDR3 runs to 19 residues. Germline CDR1 SGHVS, CDR2 FQNEAQ. The CDR3 DNA is TGTGCCAGCAGCTTCTCGACTAGCGGGAGGACCCTCGACGCAGATACGCAGTATTTT. Its protein is CASSFSTSGRTLDADTQYF. The variable domain in full, completed from reference TRBV7-8 and TRBJ2-3, reads GAGVSQSPRYKVAKRGQDVALRCDPISGHVSLFWYQQALGQGPEFLTYFQNEAQLDKSGLPSDRFFAERPEGSVSTLKIQRTQQEDSAVYLCASSFSTSGRTLDADTQYFGPGTRLTVL.

This clonotype was counted between two and nine times. The chain links TRBV7-9 to TRBJ2-7; D possibly corresponds to TRBD2 (5 bases). The end of the DNA fits TRBJ2-1 better, so the J call may be wrong. CDR3 length: 14 residues. The germline CDR1 and CDR2 sequences are SEHNR and FQNEAQ (reference sequence). The CDR3: CASSLDSRAPEQFF. CDR3 DNA: TGTGCCAGCAGCTTAGACTCGAGGGCGCCCGAGCAGTTCTTC.

The chain is built from TRBV5-1 and TRBJ1-5; D unresolved. V was pared by 6 bases and J by 16 bases, with 8 bases between. Looked up from germline, CDR1 is SGHRS and CDR2 is YFSETQ. The CDR3 length is 8 residues. The CDR3 spells CASMPGHF. CDR3 coding DNA: TGCGCCAGCATGCCCGGACATTTT.

This chain uses TRBV10-3 with TRBJ2-5, with 7 nucleotides matching TRBD1. With 2 bases clipped from V and 2 bases from J, the junction kept 5 bases outside the gene matches. CDR1 and CDR2 (germline): ENHRY, SYGVKD. The CDR3 has 15 amino acids. The CDR3 loop is CAISEEGTEQETQYF. CDR3 DNA sequence: TGTGCCATCAGTGAGGAGGGGACAGAGCAAGAGACCCAGTACTTC.

The CDR3 is CASSQSTSSYEQYF. CDR3 DNA: TGTGCCAGTAGTCAATCGACGAGCTCCTACGAGCAGTACTTC. The V call is TRBV19, the J call TRBJ2-7; no definite D call. CDR3 length equals 14 residues. V shed 5 bases and J shed 0 bases, with 11 bases lying between them. Germline CDR1 and CDR2: LNHDA and SQIVND (reference sequence).

This clonotype showed up many times. The rearrangement links TRBV7-2 to TRBJ2-2; D unresolved. V was shortened by 0 bases and J by 8 bases, with 10 bases between the two germline ends. Germline loops: CDR1 SGHTA, CDR2 FQGNSA. The CDR3 is 14 residues long. CDR3 region: CASSLAKNLGELFF. CDR3 bases: TGTGCCAGCAGCTTAGCCAAGAACTTGGGGGAGCTGTTTTTT.

This clonotype was counted at least ten times. The chain carries TRBV28 and TRBJ1-1; unclear D gene. The CDR3 is 9 amino acids. Germline V CDR1 and CDR2: MDHEN, SYDVKM. V dropped 4 bases and J dropped 12 bases, with 6 bases sitting between them. In nucleotides, the CDR3 is TGTGCCAGCAGTTCAGACACTTTCTTT. Translation: CASSSDTFF.

This clonotype appeared a few times. The chain has TRBV6-6 and TRBJ1-1; TRBD1 matches 7 bases. From germline, CDR1 is MNHNY and CDR2 SVGAGI (reference sequence). V lost 6 bases and J lost 5; bases outside the gene matches: 9. The CDR3 totals 14 residues. The DNA of the CDR3 is TGTGCCAGCAGATCCTCAGGGGGAGGGACTGAAGCTTTCTTT. Translated, it gives CASRSSGGGTEAFF.

The sample holds many counts of this clonotype. CDR3 sequence reads: CASSSGVGVEAFF. The CDR3 nucleotides are TGTGCCAGCAGCTCAGGAGTGGGAGTGGAGGCTTTCTTT. The chain recombines TRBV5-6 with TRBJ1-1; D remains ambiguous. V was shortened by 3 bases and J by 11 bases, with 17 bases between the two germline ends. CDR1 and CDR2 (germline): SGHDT, YYEEEE. There are 13 residues in the CDR3.